These T cell receptor beta chains were read from a single sample in a study of control samples from healthy donors and cancer patients. Libraries were prepared by immunoSEQ multiplex PCR; TCRdb keeps only in-frame clonotypes and omits some of them. Of about 86,000 clones in the sample, 93% were seen once. The sequenced material came from blood. These receptors all stem from a woman aged 25 to 39 in good health. Both conserved end residues are part of each CDR3. A D gene is named only where the DNA matches it firmly.

d_call: .
j_call: TRBJ2-5
v_call: TRBV12-3/TRBV12-4
cdr3_nt: TGTGCCAGCAGTTTCCACAGCCAAGAGACCCAGTACTTC
cdr3_aa: CASSFHSQETQYF

d_call: .
j_call: TRBJ2-7
v_call: TRBV3-1/TRBV3-2
cdr3_nt: TGTGCCAGCAGCCCCACAACCGGCTCCTACGAGCAGTACTTC
cdr3_aa: CASSPTTGSYEQYF

d_call: .
j_call: TRBJ1-2
v_call: TRBV7-9
cdr3_nt: TGTGCCAGCAGCTTAGTTACGCAGGGACCGTATGGCTACACCTTC
cdr3_aa: CASSLVTQGPYGYTF

d_call: .
j_call: TRBJ1-5
v_call: TRBV28
cdr3_nt: TGTGCCAGCAGTCTACCTACCTCCGGACGGTATAGCAATCAGCCCCAGCATTTT
cdr3_aa: CASSLPTSGRYSNQPQHF

d_call: TRBD1
j_call: TRBJ1-1
v_call: TRBV28
cdr3_nt: TGTGCCAGCAGTTTAGCATACAGGGGTGAAGCTTTCTTT
cdr3_aa: CASSLAYRGEAFF

d_call: .
j_call: TRBJ1-5
v_call: TRBV19
cdr3_nt: TGTGCCAGTAGTATTGGCGGGGGCGCGAGCAATCAGCCCCAGCATTTT
cdr3_aa: CASSIGGGASNQPQHF

d_call: TRBD1
j_call: TRBJ1-2
v_call: TRBV28
cdr3_nt: TGTGCCAGCAGTCCCGGACAGGTTCGAAGAATCAACTATGGCTACACCTTC
cdr3_aa: CASSPGQVRRINYGYTF

d_call: .
j_call: TRBJ2-5
v_call: TRBV4-2
cdr3_nt: TGTGCCAGCAGCCAAGCGGGAACACCACAAGAGACCCAGTACTTC
cdr3_aa: CASSQAGTPQETQYF

d_call: TRBD1
j_call: TRBJ1-3
v_call: TRBV3-1/TRBV3-2
cdr3_nt: TGTGCCAGCAGCCAAGGGGGACAGGTCCGCGGAAACACCATATATTTT
cdr3_aa: CASSQGGQVRGNTIYF

d_call: .
j_call: TRBJ2-5
v_call: TRBV7-8
cdr3_nt: TGTGCCAGCAGCTTATATCAGGTTCTGGGGCTACAAGAGACCCAGTACTTC
cdr3_aa: CASSLYQVLGLQETQYF

d_call: TRBD2
j_call: TRBJ2-1
v_call: TRBV19
cdr3_nt: TGTGCCAGTAGTACCTTAAAGTCGGGGGGCTCCTACAATGAGCAGTTCTTC
cdr3_aa: CASSTLKSGGSYNEQFF

d_call: .
j_call: TRBJ2-3
v_call: TRBV7-2
cdr3_nt: TGTGCCAGCAGCTCCCGGACTGCAGATACGCAGTATTTT
cdr3_aa: CASSSRTADTQYF

d_call: TRBD2
j_call: TRBJ2-1
v_call: TRBV24-1
cdr3_nt: TGTGCCACCAGTGACTCCGGGCTAGCGGGAAGCTACAATGAGCAGTTCTTC
cdr3_aa: CATSDSGLAGSYNEQFF

d_call: TRBD2
j_call: TRBJ2-1
v_call: TRBV10-3
cdr3_nt: TGTGCCATCAGTGAGTCAGAGACTAGCGGGAAATATGGTGAGCAGTTCTTC
cdr3_aa: CAISESETSGKYGEQFF

d_call: TRBD2
j_call: TRBJ2-7
v_call: TRBV19
cdr3_nt: TGTGCCAGTAGTATCGCCGGGACTAGCTCCTACGAGCAGTACTTC
cdr3_aa: CASSIAGTSSYEQYF

d_call: .
j_call: TRBJ1-1
v_call: TRBV4-1
cdr3_nt: TGCGCCAGCAGCCGTATAGCCGGGGGAATGAACACTGAAGCTTTCTTT
cdr3_aa: CASSRIAGGMNTEAFF

d_call: TRBD1
j_call: TRBJ1-2
v_call: TRBV5-1
cdr3_nt: TGCGCCAGCAGCTCGGGACAGGGTCTTGGTAACTATGGCTACACCTTC
cdr3_aa: CASSSGQGLGNYGYTF

d_call: .
j_call: TRBJ1-6
v_call: TRBV6-5
cdr3_nt: TGTGCCAGCAGTTACACGGCGGGTGGGCCCAATTCACCCCTCCACTTT
cdr3_aa: CASSYTAGGPNSPLHF

d_call: TRBD2
j_call: TRBJ2-1
v_call: TRBV5-1
cdr3_nt: TGCGCCAGCAGCCAAGGACTAGCGGTCTACAATGAGCAGTTCTTC
cdr3_aa: CASSQGLAVYNEQFF

d_call: TRBD2
j_call: TRBJ2-7
v_call: TRBV18
cdr3_nt: TGTGCCAGCTCACAGTACAGGGTGTCCCGTGGTAGCGGGATCAACTACGAGCAGTACTTC
cdr3_aa: CASSQYRVSRGSGINYEQYF

d_call: .
j_call: TRBJ1-1
v_call: TRBV18
cdr3_nt: TGTGCCAGCTCACCACGTCTTAGGGTACGAGACACTGAAGCTTTCTTT
cdr3_aa: CASSPRLRVRDTEAFF

d_call: .
j_call: TRBJ1-2
v_call: TRBV5-1
cdr3_nt: TGCGCCAGCAGCTTGAGTGTAGGGCAGGACCGCTATGGCTACACCTTC
cdr3_aa: CASSLSVGQDRYGYTF